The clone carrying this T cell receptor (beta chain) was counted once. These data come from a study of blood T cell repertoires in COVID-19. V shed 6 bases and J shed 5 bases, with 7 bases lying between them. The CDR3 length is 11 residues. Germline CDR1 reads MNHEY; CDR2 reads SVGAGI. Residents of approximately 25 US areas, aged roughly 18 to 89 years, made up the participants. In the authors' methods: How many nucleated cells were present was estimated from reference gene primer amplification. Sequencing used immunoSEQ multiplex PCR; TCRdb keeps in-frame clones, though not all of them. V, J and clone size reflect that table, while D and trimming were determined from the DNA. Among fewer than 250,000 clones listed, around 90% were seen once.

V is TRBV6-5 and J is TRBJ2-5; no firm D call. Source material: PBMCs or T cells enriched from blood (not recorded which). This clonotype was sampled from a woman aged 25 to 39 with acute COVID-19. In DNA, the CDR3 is TGTGCCAGCAGCCAGGCCGAGACCCAGTACTTC. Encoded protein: CASSQAETQYF.